This T cell receptor beta chain was sequenced for a study of blood T cells in healthy people across ages. CDR1 and CDR2 (germline): KGHSH, LQKENI. The CDR3 sequence is 16 residues long. V shed 2 bases and J 5 bases; nucleotides not matched to a gene: 8. With a J-beta primer mix and a sample-barcoded 5' primer, a second PCR ran 7 to 11 cycles. TCRdb re-analysed the 5' RACE reads in MiXCR, keeping a single row per CDR3 protein. The sample includes hundreds of thousands of distinct CDR3 sequences, around 42% seen only once; the top ten take around 21%. Donors gave around 9.3 milliliters of peripheral blood apiece.

This chain joins TRBV18 and TRBJ2-7; TRBD2 matches at 11 bases. The clonotype originates from a man aged 55 to 70 in good health. The sample consisted of blood. The CDR3 sequence is CASSPTPSGGIDEQYF. The DNA for the CDR3 is TGTGCCAGCTCACCAACTCCTAGCGGGGGGATCGACGAGCAGTACTTC.